Listed here are 21 T cell receptor beta chains from one sample, sequenced in a study of CD8+ T cells in alopecia areata. Treatment of the sample: oral pan-JAK inhibitor, 5-10 mg twice daily. The sequencing template was cDNA reverse transcribed from extracted RNA. Sequenced by immunoSEQ multiplex PCR; TCRdb stores in-frame clones only, minus some. The table lists around 150,000 clones, 65% of them singletons, with approximately 0.91% in the top ten. Sequences were derived from CD4+ T cells sorted from blood, sampled at week 4, from a patient treated with tofacitinib. The receptors were gathered from a human donor with alopecia areata.

This clone turned up a few times. The sample carries other DNA sequences with the same CDR3. The rearrangement joins TRBV29-1 to TRBJ2-5, with D perhaps TRBD2 (6 bases). V was trimmed by 6 bases and J by 1 base, leaving 9 bases between them. From germline, CDR1 is SQVTM and CDR2 ANQGSEA. The CDR3 is made up of 12 amino acids. The CDR3 coding sequence is TGCAGCGTAGGTAGCGGCCAAGAGACCCAGTACTTC. It yields the protein CSVGSGQETQYF. The full variable domain, with the rest looked up from reference TRBV29-1 and TRBJ2-5, is SAVISQKPSRDICQRGTSLTIQCQVDSQVTMMFWYRQQPGQSLTLIATANQGSEATYESGFVIDKFPISRPNLTFSTLTVSNMSPEDSSIYLCSVGSGQETQYFGPGTRLLVL.

CDR3 in amino acids: CALSPGGYTF. CDR3 sequence (DNA): TGTGCCCTGAGCCCGGGAGGCTACACCTTC. The chain combines TRBV30 with TRBJ1-2; no reliable D call. CDR3 length: 10 amino acids. CDR1 is GTSNPN and CDR2 is SVGIG in the germline V gene (reference sequence). V was trimmed by 8 bases and J by 8 bases, leaving 12 bases between them. The full variable domain, completed using reference TRBV30 and TRBJ1-2, is SQTIHQWPATLVQPVGSPLSLECTVEGTSNPNLYWYRQAAGRGLQLLFYSVGIGQISSEVPQNLSASRPQDRQFILSSKKLLLSDSGFYLCALSPGGYTFGSGTRLTVV.

V is TRBV7-9 and J is TRBJ2-5; no clear D. Trimming shortened V by 5 bases and J by 2 bases, and 6 bases separated the two germline ends. Germline CDR1 and CDR2: SEHNR and FQNEAQ (reference sequence). CDR3 length: 12 amino acids. CDR3 sequence: CASSLDQETQYF. CDR3 in DNA: TGTGCCAGCAGCCTTGATCAAGAGACCCAGTACTTC.

The chain recombines TRBV5-6 with TRBJ1-4; D uncertain. CDR1 and CDR2 from the germline V gene are SGHDT and YYEEEE. Trimming cost V 4 bases and J 0 bases, with 7 bases left between them. The CDR3 consists of 14 residues. The CDR3 loop is CASSPGTTNEKLFF. The CDR3 bases are TGTGCCAGCAGCCCAGGAACAACTAATGAAAAACTGTTTTTT.

The chain recombines TRBV5-1 with TRBJ2-7, with D possibly matching TRBD2 (6 bases). Between the trimmed V and J ends, which lost 7 bases and 2 bases, there was a span of 10 bases. The germline gives CDR1 SGHRS, CDR2 YFSETQ. The CDR3 contains 12 residues. For the CDR3, the DNA is TGCGCCAGCTCTGGAGGGACCTACGAGCAGTACTTC. Its protein is CASSGGTYEQYF.

A few counts support this clone. V gene TRBV5-4 combines with J gene TRBJ2-2, with a weak D call TRBD2 (6 bases). Germline V CDR1 and CDR2: SGHNT, YYREEE (reference sequence). V was shortened by 0 bases and J by 4 bases, with 10 bases between the two germline ends. This CDR3 is built from 15 residues. The CDR3 DNA reads as TGTGCCAGCAGCTTGGAAAGGGGACTCACCGGGGAGCTGTTTTTT. This gives the protein CASSLERGLTGELFF.

The rearrangement uses TRBV5-4 and TRBJ2-1; D call uncertain. V lost 1 base, J lost 9 bases, and 11 bases lay in between. Germline CDR1 SGHNT, CDR2 YYREEE (reference sequence). CDR3 length: 13 residues. The CDR3 sequence: CASSLSQDLEQFF. The CDR3 nucleotides read TGTGCCAGCAGCTTGTCGCAGGACCTTGAGCAGTTCTTC.

V usage is TRBV30 and J usage is TRBJ2-1; perhaps TRBD2 as D (5 bases). Germline lookup yields CDR1 GTSNPN and CDR2 SVGIG (reference sequence). CDR3 size: 12 residues. V lost 2 bases to trimming and J lost 3 bases, with 5 bases between them. CDR3 DNA: TGTGCCTGGAGTCGGGACTACAATGAGCAGTTCTTC. The encoded protein is CAWSRDYNEQFF.

There are a few counts of this clone. The chain couples TRBV14 to TRBJ1-1, with 8 bases identical to TRBD1. CDR3 length: 14 amino acids. The V gene end was trimmed by 4 bases and the J gene end by 4 bases; junction bases not matched to a gene: 5. Per germline, CDR1 SGHDN and CDR2 FVKESK. The CDR3 DNA is TGTGCCAGCAGCCGCAACAGGGGGTTCACTGAAGCTTTCTTT. The encoded protein is CASSRNRGFTEAFF.

The chain carries TRBV30 and TRBJ2-1; D unresolved. Per germline, CDR1 GTSNPN and CDR2 SVGIG (reference sequence). The CDR3 is 13 residues long. V shed 4 bases and J shed 2 bases, with 9 bases lying between them. The DNA of the CDR3 is TGTGCCTGGATTACTTCCCCCTACAATGAGCAGTTCTTC. This sequence encodes CAWITSPYNEQFF.

This clone was found a few times. The chain joins TRBV18 to TRBJ2-7; 10 bases match TRBD2. This CDR3 region has 16 residues. Germline V gene data show CDR1 as KGHSH and CDR2 as LQKENI. V was pared by 0 bases and J by 4 bases, with 6 bases of the junction left unmatched. Here the CDR3 DNA reads TGTGCCAGCTCACCACCGGAGCGGGGGGGCCCTTACGAGCAGTACTTC. It specifies CASSPPERGGPYEQYF.

CDR3 region: CASSLGAGDSPLHF. CDR3 nucleotide sequence: TGTGCCAGCAGCTTAGGTGCGGGGGATTCACCCCTCCACTTT. The chain employs TRBV7-3 and TRBJ1-6; maybe TRBD1 (5 bases). V shed 2 bases and J shed 8 bases, with 10 bases lying between them. The CDR3 is 14 amino acids. The germline gives CDR1 SGHTA, CDR2 FQGTGA.

The chain joins TRBV30 to TRBJ2-3; D may correspond to TRBD1 or TRBD2 (5 bases each). The CDR3 length is 12 residues. Trimming shortened V by 8 bases and J by 5 bases, and 14 bases separated the two germline ends. Germline values: CDR1 GTSNPN, CDR2 SVGIG (reference sequence). CDR3 in DNA: TGTGCCCAGAGGGGATTCGGAGATACGCAGTATTTT. As protein: CAQRGFGDTQYF.

This chain joins TRBV4-3 and TRBJ1-4; 8 bases match TRBD1. Germline CDR1 and CDR2: LGHNA and YSLEER. The length of the CDR3 is 16 residues. With V trimmed by 1 base and J by 6 bases, 7 bases remained unmatched. This CDR3 reads CASSQADRGRDEKLFF. The CDR3 DNA reads as TGCGCCAGCAGCCAAGCCGACAGGGGAAGGGATGAAAAACTGTTTTTT.

The J gene is TRBJ1-1, the V gene TRBV6-5; D unclear. The CDR3 length is 14 residues. CDR1 and CDR2 (germline): MNHEY, SVGAGI. V dropped 2 bases and J dropped 1 base, with 8 bases sitting between them. As DNA, the CDR3 is TGTGCCAGCAGTTACCCCGGGCAGAACACTGAAGCTTTCTTT. This codes for CASSYPGQNTEAFF.

This clone is a singleton in its sample. The chain recombines TRBV15 with TRBJ2-4, with D unresolved. V was pared by 5 bases and J by 0 bases, with 11 bases between. CDR1 is LNHNV, CDR2 YYDKDF, per germline (reference sequence). The CDR3 has 15 amino acids. CDR3 DNA sequence: TGTGCCACCAGCCCCGGCACCCTAGCCAAAAACATTCAGTACTTC. It yields the protein CATSPGTLAKNIQYF.

This clone turned up a few times. The chain has TRBV19 and TRBJ2-3, with 10 bases aligning to TRBD2. The V and J ends lost 3 bases and 3 bases, in that order; junction bases with no gene match: 15. This CDR3 comprises 19 residues. Per germline, CDR1 LNHDA and CDR2 SQIVND (reference sequence). CDR3 region: CASSMVSGGPRRKTDTQYF. The CDR3 region has the DNA TGTGCCAGTAGTATGGTTAGCGGGGGGCCTCGGCGGAAGACAGATACGCAGTATTTT.

V gene TRBV6-1 combines with J gene TRBJ2-1; 8 bases are shared with TRBD1. The CDR3 loop spans 14 amino acids. V dropped 10 bases and J dropped 3; count of bases not matched to a gene: 8. Looked up from germline, CDR1 is MNHNS and CDR2 is SASEGT. The CDR3 bases are TGTGCCACAGAGCCGGACAGGGACTACAATGAGCAGTTCTTC. It yields the protein CATEPDRDYNEQFF.

V gene TRBV2 combines with J gene TRBJ2-7; 9 nucleotides agree with TRBD1. The CDR3 spans 14 residues. Looked up from germline, CDR1 is SNHLY and CDR2 is FYNNEI. J was trimmed by 2 bases and V by 6 bases; bases with no gene match: 5. In nucleotides, the CDR3 is TGTGCCAGCAGGTTGGGGGACAGGGCCTACGAGCAGTACTTC. The encoded protein is CASRLGDRAYEQYF.

In this sample, this clone turned up a few times. V and J are TRBV30 and TRBJ2-3; TRBD2 is a possible D gene (6 bases). CDR1 is GTSNPN, CDR2 SVGIG, per germline (reference sequence). The CDR3 spans 14 residues. The V gene lost 1 base and the J gene lost 3 bases, with 11 bases spanning the gap. CDR3 in DNA: TGTGCCTGGAGTGCGGGACTGCAAACAGATACGCAGTATTTT. Protein: CAWSAGLQTDTQYF.

V and J are TRBV19 and TRBJ1-5; 10 bases match TRBD1. From germline, CDR1 is LNHDA and CDR2 SQIVND (reference sequence). Trimming removed 7 bases from V and 3 bases from J; junction bases left unmatched: 6. This CDR3 is 15 amino acids long. CDR3 region: CASTPGQGDNQPQHF. CDR3 in DNA: TGTGCCAGTACCCCAGGACAGGGGGACAATCAGCCCCAGCATTTT.